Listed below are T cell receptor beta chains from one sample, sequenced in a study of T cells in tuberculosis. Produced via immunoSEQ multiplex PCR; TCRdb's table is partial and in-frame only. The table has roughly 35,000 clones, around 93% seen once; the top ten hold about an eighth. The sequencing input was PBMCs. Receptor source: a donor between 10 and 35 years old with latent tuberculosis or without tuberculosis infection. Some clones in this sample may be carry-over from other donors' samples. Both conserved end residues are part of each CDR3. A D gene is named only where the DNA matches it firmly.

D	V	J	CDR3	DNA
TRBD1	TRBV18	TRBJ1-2	CASSPQTGGEGGYTF	TGTGCCAGCTCACCCCAGACAGGGGGCGAGGGTGGCTACACCTTC
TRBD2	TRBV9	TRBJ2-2	CASSVPSRGGATGELFF	TGTGCCAGCAGCGTACCCTCCCGCGGGGGGGCAACCGGGGAGCTGTTTTTT
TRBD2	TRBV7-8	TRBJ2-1	CASSFPRFAGGINEQFF	TGTGCCAGCAGCTTCCCTCGCTTTGCGGGGGGAATAAATGAGCAGTTCTTC
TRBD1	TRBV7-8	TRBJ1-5	CASSLPGGGAINQPQHF	TGTGCCAGCAGCCTGCCAGGGGGAGGCGCCATCAATCAGCCCCAGCATTTT
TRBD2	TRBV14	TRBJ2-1	CASSQYSGGGNEQFF	TGTGCCAGCAGCCAATATAGCGGGGGGGGAAATGAGCAGTTCTTC
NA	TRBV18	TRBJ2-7	CASSPRQGSNEQYF	TGTGCCAGCTCACCACGGCAGGGGAGTAACGAGCAGTACTTC
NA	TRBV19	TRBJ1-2	CASTRNGGRSYGYTF	TGTGCCAGTACCCGTAACGGTGGGAGGAGCTATGGCTACACCTTC
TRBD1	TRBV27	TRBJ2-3	CASSLKGAGTDTQYF	TGTGCCAGCAGTTTAAAGGGGGCAGGCACAGATACGCAGTATTTT
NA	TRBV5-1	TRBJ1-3	CASSTRGGAGNTIYF	TGCGCCAGCAGCACCCGAGGAGGCGCTGGAAACACCATATATTTT
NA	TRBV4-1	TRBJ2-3	CASSQEGGGTDTQYF	TGCGCCAGCAGCCAAGAAGGAGGGGGCACAGATACGCAGTATTTT
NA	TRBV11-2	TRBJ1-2	CASSLSRTGNYGYTF	TGTGCCAGCAGCTTATCCCGCACAGGCAACTATGGCTACACCTTC
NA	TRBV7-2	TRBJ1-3	CASTWEGTSGNTIYF	TGTGCCAGCACTTGGGAGGGGACCTCTGGAAACACCATATATTTT
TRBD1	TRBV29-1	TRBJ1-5	CSVGFGTGYDQPQHF	TGCAGCGTCGGATTCGGGACAGGGTATGATCAGCCCCAGCATTTT
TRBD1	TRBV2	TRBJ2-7	CASSPDRGPSYEQYF	TGTGCCAGCAGCCCCGACAGGGGGCCTTCCTACGAGCAGTACTTC
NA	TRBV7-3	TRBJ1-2	CASSPTLTGGYTF	TGTGCCAGCAGCCCCACACTGACCGGGGGCTACACCTTC
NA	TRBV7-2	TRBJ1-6	CASSSRGTGFPRNNSPLHF	TGTGCCAGCAGCTCACGTGGTACAGGGTTCCCCCGGAATAATTCACCCCTCCACTTT
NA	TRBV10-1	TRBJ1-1	CASSYGLSGNTEAFF	TGCGCCAGCAGTTACGGACTCAGCGGGAACACTGAAGCTTTCTTT
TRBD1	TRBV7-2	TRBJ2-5	CASSLNGQGAGTQYF	TGTGCCAGCAGCTTAAATGGGCAGGGGGCCGGGACCCAGTACTTC
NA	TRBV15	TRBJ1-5	CATARDSYQPQHF	TGTGCCACCGCTCGTGACAGTTATCAGCCCCAGCATTTT